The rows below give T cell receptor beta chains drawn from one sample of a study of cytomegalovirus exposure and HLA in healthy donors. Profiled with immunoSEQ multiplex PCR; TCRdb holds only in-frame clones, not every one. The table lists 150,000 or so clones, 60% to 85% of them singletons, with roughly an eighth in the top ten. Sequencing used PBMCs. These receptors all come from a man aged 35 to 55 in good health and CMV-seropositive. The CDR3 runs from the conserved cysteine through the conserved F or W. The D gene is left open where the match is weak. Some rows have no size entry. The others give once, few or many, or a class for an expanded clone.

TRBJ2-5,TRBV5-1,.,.,CASSLDSKETQYF,TGCGCCAGCAGCTTGGACAGCAAAGAGACCCAGTACTTC
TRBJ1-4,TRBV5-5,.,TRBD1,CASRRTGTDEKLFF,TGTGCCAGCCGCAGGACAGGGACGGATGAAAAACTGTTTTTT
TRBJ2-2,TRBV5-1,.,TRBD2,CASSLGTSPNTGELFF,TGCGCCAGCAGCTTGGGGACTAGCCCGAACACCGGGGAGCTGTTTTTT
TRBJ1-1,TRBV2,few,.,CASRGDNTEAFF,TGTGCCAGCAGGGGAGATAACACTGAAGCTTTCTTT
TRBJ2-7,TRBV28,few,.,CASSPPGGQEAYEQYF,TGTGCCAGCAGCCCACCGGGGGGACAGGAAGCCTACGAGCAGTACTTC
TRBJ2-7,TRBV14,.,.,CASSPTRNEQYF,TGTGCCAGCAGTCCTACTAGGAACGAGCAGTACTTC
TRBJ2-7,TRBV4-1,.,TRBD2,CASSQDAGVGVYEQYF,TGCGCCAGCAGCCAAGATGCGGGGGTTGGGGTCTACGAGCAGTACTTC
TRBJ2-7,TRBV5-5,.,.,CASSGGAAYEQYF,TGTGCCAGCAGTGGGGGGGCAGCCTACGAGCAGTACTTC
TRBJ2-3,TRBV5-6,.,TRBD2,CASTAGLASTDTQYF,TGTGCCAGCACCGCGGGACTAGCTAGCACAGATACGCAGTATTTT
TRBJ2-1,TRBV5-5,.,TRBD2,CASRLALRETNEQFF,TGTGCCAGCAGGTTGGCATTGCGGGAGACCAATGAGCAGTTCTTC
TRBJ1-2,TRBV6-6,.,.,CASTQKGPYGYTF,TGTGCCAGCACCCAGAAGGGGCCCTATGGCTACACCTTC
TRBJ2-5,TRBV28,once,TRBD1,CASSRLQGARGETQYF,TGTGCCAGCAGTCGACTTCAGGGGGCTCGGGGAGAGACCCAGTACTTC
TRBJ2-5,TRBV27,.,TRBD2,CASSLSKTSGVQETQYF,TGTGCCAGCAGTTTAAGTAAGACTAGCGGGGTACAAGAGACCCAGTACTTC
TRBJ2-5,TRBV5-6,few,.,CASSRTEYQETQYF,TGTGCCAGCAGCCGAACTGAGTACCAAGAGACCCAGTACTTC
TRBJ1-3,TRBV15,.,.,CATSRGPGSSGNTIYF,TGTGCCACCAGCAGAGGTCCCGGGAGCTCTGGAAACACCATATATTTT
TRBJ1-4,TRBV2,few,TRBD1,CASSAGTGSNEKLFF,TGTGCCAGCAGTGCGGGGACAGGATCTAATGAAAAACTGTTTTTT
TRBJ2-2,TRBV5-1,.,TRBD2,CASSLGGLADTGELFF,TGCGCCAGCAGCTTGGGCGGACTAGCGGACACCGGGGAGCTGTTTTTT
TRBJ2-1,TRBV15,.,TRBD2,CATRKGTATSGSSYNEQFF,TGTGCCACTCGAAAGGGGACAGCGACTAGCGGGTCCTCCTACAATGAGCAGTTCTTC
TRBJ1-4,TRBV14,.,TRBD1,CASSHHAGTGVNNEKLFF,TGTGCCAGCAGCCATCACGCCGGGACAGGGGTTAATAATGAAAAACTGTTTTTT
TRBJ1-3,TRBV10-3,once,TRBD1,CAISERQGVSGNTIYF,TGTGCCATCAGTGAGCGACAGGGAGTTTCTGGAAACACCATATATTTT
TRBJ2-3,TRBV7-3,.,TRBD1,CASSLMGQSTDTQYF,TGTGCCAGCAGCTTAATGGGACAGAGCACAGATACGCAGTATTTT
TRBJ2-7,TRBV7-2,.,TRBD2,CASSLEGGSYYEQYF,TGTGCCAGCAGCTTAGAGGGCGGGAGCTACTACGAGCAGTACTTC
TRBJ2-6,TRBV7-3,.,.,CASSLESSGANVLTF,TGTGCCAGCAGCTTGGAGTCCTCTGGGGCCAACGTCCTGACTTTC
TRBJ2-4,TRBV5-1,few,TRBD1,CASSYRGSKNIQYF,TGCGCCAGCAGCTACAGGGGTTCCAAAAACATTCAGTACTTC
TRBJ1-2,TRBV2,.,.,CASPSPGGDYGYTF,TGTGCCAGCCCATCCCCGGGGGGCGACTATGGCTACACCTTC
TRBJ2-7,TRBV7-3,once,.,CASSLGGTPYEQYF,TGTGCCAGCAGCTTAGGAGGCACACCCTACGAGCAGTACTTC
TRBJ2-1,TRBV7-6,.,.,CASSLLSGTNNEQFF,TGTGCCAGCAGCTTATTGAGCGGGACAAACAATGAGCAGTTCTTC
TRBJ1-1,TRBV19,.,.,CASSIDSGLMNTEAFF,TGTGCCAGTAGTATAGATTCAGGCCTGATGAACACTGAAGCTTTCTTT
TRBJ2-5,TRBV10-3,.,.,CAISEEATTGQETQYF,TGTGCCATCAGTGAGGAGGCAACGACAGGCCAAGAGACCCAGTACTTC
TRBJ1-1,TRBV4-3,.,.,CASSQALAGMNTEAFF,TGCGCCAGCAGCCAAGCCCTCGCAGGAATGAACACTGAAGCTTTCTTT
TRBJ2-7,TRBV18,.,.,CASSPQLTGNYEQYF,TGTGCCAGCTCACCCCAACTAACCGGGAACTACGAGCAGTACTTC